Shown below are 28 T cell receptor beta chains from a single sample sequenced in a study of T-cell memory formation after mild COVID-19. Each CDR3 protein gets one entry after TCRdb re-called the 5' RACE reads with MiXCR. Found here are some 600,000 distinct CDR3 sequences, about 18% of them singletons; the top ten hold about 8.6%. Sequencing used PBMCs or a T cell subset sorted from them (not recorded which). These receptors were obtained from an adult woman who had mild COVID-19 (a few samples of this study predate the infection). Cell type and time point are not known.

Written as DNA, the CDR3 is TGTGCCAGCAGTCTCAGGGGGCTAGGGCAGCCCCAGCATTTT. This sequence encodes CASSLRGLGQPQHF. The rearrangement joins TRBV27 to TRBJ1-5; 8 bases agree with TRBD1. The V segment lost 5 bases and the J segment 7 bases; nucleotides outside the gene matches: 7. This CDR3 contains 14 residues. Germline-derived CDR1 and CDR2 are MNHEY and SMNVEV (reference sequence).

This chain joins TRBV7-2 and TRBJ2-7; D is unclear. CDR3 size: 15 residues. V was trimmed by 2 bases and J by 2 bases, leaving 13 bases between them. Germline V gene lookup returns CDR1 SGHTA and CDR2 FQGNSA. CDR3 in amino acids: CASSLRRTPAYEQYV. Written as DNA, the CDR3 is TGTGCCAGCAGCTTACGGCGGACGCCCGCCTACGAGCAGTACGTC.

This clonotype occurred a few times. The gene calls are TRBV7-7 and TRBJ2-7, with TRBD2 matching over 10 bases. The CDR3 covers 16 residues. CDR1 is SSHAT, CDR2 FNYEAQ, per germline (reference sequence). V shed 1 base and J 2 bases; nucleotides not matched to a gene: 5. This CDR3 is CASSLVRAGGPYEQYF. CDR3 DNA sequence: TGTGCCAGCAGCTTAGTTAGAGCGGGGGGGCCCTACGAGCAGTACTTC.

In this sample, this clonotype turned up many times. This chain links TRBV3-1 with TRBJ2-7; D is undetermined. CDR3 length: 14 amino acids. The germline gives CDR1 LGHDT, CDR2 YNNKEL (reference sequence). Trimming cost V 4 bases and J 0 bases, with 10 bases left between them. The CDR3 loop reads CASSPRQASYEQYF. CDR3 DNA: TGTGCCAGCAGCCCTCGGCAGGCCTCCTACGAGCAGTACTTC.

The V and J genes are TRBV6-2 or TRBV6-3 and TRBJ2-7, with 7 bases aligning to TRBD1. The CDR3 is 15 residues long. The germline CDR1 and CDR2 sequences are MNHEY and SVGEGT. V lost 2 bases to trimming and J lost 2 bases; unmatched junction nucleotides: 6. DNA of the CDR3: TGTGCCAGCAGTTACCCGACAGGGTTAACCTACGAGCAGTACTTC. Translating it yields CASSYPTGLTYEQYF.

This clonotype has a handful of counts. The CDR3 DNA reads TGTGCCAGCAGCCAAAGCAGGGGTAGCAATCAGCCCCAGCATTTT. Its translation: CASSQSRGSNQPQHF. The chain carries TRBV4-2 and TRBJ1-5; D might be TRBD1 (6 bases). This CDR3 contains 15 residues. V was clipped by 2 bases and J by 0 bases, with 8 bases between them. Germline values: CDR1 LGHNA, CDR2 YNFKEQ.

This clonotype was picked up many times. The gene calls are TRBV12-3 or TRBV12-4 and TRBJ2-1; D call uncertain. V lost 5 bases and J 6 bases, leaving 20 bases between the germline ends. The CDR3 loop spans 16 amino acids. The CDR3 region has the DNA TGTGCCAGCAGTATAAGAGGCCTACCTGGGTCCAATGAGCAGTTCTTC. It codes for CASSIRGLPGSNEQFF.

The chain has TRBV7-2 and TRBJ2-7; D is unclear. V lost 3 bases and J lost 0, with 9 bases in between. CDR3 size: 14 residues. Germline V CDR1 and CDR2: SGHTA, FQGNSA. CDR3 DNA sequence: TGTGCCAGCAGCTTCACTTTAGGCTCCTACGAGCAGTACTTC. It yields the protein CASSFTLGSYEQYF. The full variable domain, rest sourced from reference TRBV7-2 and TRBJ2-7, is GAGVSQSPSNKVTEKGKDVELRCDPISGHTALYWYRQSLGQGLEFLIYFQGNSAPDKSGLPSDRFSAERTGGSVSTLTIQRTQQEDSAVYLCASSFTLGSYEQYFGPGTRLTVT.

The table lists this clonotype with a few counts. Here the CDR3 reads CASSWGSGGADTQYF. The CDR3 coding sequence is TGTGCCAGCAGCTGGGGGAGCGGGGGGGCGGATACGCAGTATTTT. The V and J genes are TRBV7-6 and TRBJ2-3; 10 nucleotides line up with TRBD2. J lost 6 bases, V lost 4 bases, and 7 bases had no gene match. This CDR3 spans 15 amino acids. CDR1 is SGHVS and CDR2 is FNYEAQ in the germline V gene. Combining the CDR3 with reference TRBV7-6 and TRBJ2-3 gives the whole variable domain GAGVSQSPRYKVTKRGQDVALRCDPISGHVSLYWYRQALGQGPEFLTYFNYEAQQDKSGLPNDRFSAERPEGSISTLTIQRTEQRDSAMYRCASSWGSGGADTQYFGPGTRLTVL.

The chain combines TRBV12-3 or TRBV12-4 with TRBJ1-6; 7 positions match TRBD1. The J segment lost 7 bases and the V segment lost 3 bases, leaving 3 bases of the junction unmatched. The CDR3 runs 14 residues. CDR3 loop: CASSFSRGNSPLHF. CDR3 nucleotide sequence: TGTGCCAGCAGTTTCAGCAGGGGGAATTCACCCCTCCACTTT.

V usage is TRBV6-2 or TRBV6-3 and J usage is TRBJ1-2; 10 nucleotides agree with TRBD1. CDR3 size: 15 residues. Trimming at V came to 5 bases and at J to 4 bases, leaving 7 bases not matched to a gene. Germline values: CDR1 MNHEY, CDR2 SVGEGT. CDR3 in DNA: TGTGCCAGCAGTGGAGACAGGGGGCTTGGCTATGGCTACACCTTC. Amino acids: CASSGDRGLGYGYTF.

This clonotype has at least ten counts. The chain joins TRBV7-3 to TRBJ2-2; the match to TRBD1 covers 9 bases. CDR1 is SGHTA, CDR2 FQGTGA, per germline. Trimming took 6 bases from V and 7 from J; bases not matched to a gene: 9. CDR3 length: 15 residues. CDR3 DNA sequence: TGTGCCAGCAGGGTGGACAGGGGACTTGGCGGGGAGCTGTTTTTT. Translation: CASRVDRGLGGELFF.

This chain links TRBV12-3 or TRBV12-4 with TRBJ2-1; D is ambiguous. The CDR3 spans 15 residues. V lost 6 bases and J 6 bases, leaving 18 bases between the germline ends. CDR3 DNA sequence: TGTGCCAGCAGCTGGTGGCAGGCGATTACCAATGAGCAGTTCTTC. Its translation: CASSWWQAITNEQFF.

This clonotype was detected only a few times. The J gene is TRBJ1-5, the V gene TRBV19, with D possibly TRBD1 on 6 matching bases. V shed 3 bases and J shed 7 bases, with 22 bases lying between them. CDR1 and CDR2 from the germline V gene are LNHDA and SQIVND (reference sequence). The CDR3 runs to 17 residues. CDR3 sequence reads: CASSMGWEGGRRQPQHF. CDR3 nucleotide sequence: TGTGCCAGTAGTATGGGATGGGAAGGGGGGAGGAGACAGCCCCAGCATTTT. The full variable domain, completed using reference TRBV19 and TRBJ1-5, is DGGITQSPKYLFRKEGQNVTLSCEQNLNHDAMYWYRQDPGQGLRLIYYSQIVNDFQKGDIAEGYSVSREKKESFPLTVTSAQKNPTAFYLCASSMGWEGGRRQPQHFGDGTRLSIL.

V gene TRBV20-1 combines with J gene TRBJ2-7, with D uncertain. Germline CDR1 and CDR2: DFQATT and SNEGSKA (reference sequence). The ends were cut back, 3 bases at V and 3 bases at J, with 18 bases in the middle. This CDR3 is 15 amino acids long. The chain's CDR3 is CSASSLAQSFYEQYF. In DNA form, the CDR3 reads TGCAGTGCTAGTAGCTTAGCTCAATCATTCTACGAGCAGTACTTC.

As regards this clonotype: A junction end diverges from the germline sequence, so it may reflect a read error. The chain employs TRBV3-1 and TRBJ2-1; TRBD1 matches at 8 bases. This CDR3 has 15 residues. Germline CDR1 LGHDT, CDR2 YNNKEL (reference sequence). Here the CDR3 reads CASSQEGQGYNEQFF. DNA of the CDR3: TGCGCCAGCAGCCAAGAAGGACAGGGTTACAATGAGCAGTTCTTC.

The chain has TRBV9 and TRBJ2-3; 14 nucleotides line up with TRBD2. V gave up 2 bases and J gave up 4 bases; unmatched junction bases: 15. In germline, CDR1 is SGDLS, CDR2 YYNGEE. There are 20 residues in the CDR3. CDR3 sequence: CASSVPWGTSGGAVSDTQYF. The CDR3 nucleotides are TGTGCCAGCAGCGTCCCATGGGGGACTAGCGGGGGAGCCGTATCAGATACGCAGTATTTT.

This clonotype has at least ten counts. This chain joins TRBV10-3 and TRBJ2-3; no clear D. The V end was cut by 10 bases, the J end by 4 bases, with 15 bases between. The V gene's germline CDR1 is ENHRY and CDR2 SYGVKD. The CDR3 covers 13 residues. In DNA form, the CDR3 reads TGTGCCACCTGTACCACGCCCTCAGATACGCAGTATTTT. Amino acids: CATCTTPSDTQYF.

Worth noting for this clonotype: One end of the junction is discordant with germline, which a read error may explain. The CDR3 spells CASSYSDVGSGANALTF. The DNA of the CDR3 is TGTGCCAGCAGTTACTCTGACGTCGGCTCTGGGGCCAACGCCCTGACTTTC. The V call is TRBV6-5, the J call TRBJ2-6; perhaps TRBD1 as D (5 bases). The CDR3 loop spans 17 amino acids. Germline CDR1 is MNHEY and CDR2 is SVGAGI.

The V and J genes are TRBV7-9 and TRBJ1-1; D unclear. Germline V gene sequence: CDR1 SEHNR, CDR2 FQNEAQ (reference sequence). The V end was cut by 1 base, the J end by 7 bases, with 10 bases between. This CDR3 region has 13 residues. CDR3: CASSLDQTSEAFF. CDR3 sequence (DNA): TGTGCCAGCAGCTTAGACCAGACCAGTGAAGCTTTCTTT.

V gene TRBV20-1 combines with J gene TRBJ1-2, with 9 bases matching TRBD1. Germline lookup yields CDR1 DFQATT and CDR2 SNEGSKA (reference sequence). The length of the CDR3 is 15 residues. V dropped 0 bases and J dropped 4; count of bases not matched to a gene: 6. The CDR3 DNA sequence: TGCAGTGCTAGAGATCCGGACAGGGGTCCCTATGGCTACACCTTC. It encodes CSARDPDRGPYGYTF.

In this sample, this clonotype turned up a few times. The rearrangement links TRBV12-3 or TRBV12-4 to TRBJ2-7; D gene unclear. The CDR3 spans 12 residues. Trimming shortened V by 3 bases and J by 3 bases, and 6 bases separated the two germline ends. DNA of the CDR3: TGTGCCAGCAGTTTCGACGGCTACGAGCAGTACTTC. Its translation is CASSFDGYEQYF.

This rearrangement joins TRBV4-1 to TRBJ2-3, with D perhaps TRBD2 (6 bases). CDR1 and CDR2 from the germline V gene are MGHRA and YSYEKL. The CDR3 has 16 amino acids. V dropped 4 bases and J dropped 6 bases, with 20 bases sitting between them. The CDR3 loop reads CASSLNWDSGGDTQYF. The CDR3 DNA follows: TGCGCCAGCAGCCTAAATTGGGACTCTGGGGGGGATACGCAGTATTTT.

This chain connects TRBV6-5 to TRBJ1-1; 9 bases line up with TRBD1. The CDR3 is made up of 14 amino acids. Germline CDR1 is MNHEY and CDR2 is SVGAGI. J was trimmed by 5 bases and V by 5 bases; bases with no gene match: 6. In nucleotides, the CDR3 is TGTGCCAGCAGTGGGGGACAGGGAAGGACTGAAGCTTTCTTT. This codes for CASSGGQGRTEAFF.

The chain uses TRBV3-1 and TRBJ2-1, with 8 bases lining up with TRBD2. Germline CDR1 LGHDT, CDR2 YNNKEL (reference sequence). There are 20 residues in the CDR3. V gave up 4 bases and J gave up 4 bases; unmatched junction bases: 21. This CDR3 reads CASSRLTTGATSGAYNEQFF. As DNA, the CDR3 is TGTGCCAGCAGCCGATTGACAACTGGCGCAACTAGCGGAGCTTACAATGAGCAGTTCTTC.

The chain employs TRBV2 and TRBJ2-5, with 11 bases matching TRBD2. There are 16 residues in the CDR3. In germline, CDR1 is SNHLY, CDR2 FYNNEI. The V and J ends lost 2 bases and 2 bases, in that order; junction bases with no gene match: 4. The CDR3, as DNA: TGTGCCAGCAGTGAACTAAGACTAGCGGGACAAGAGACCCAGTACTTC. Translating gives CASSELRLAGQETQYF. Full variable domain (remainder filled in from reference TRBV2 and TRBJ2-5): EPEVTQTPSHQVTQMGQEVILRCVPISNHLYFYWYRQILGQKVEFLVSFYNNEISEKSEIFDDQFSVERPDGSNFTLKIRSTKLEDSAMYFCASSELRLAGQETQYFGPGTRLLVL.

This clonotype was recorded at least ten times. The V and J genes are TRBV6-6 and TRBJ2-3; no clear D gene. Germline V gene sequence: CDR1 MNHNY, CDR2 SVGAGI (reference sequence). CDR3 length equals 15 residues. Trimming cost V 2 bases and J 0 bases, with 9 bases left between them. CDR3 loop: CASSYRRASTDTQYF. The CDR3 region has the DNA TGTGCCAGCAGTTACAGGCGTGCTAGCACAGATACGCAGTATTTT.

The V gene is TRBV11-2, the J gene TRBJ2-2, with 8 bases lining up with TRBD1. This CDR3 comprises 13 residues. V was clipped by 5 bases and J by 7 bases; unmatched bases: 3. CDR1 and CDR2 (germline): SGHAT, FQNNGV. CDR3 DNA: TGTGCCAGCAGCGGGGGACAGGTCGGGGAGCTGTTTTTT. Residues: CASSGGQVGELFF.